This T cell receptor (beta chain) stems from a study of T cells in Graves' hyperthyroidism and ophthalmopathy. Authors of the study amplified TCR beta CDR3 regions from RNA transcripts. The TCR CDR3 first-round RT-PCR relied on the HTBI primer set. TCRdb analysed the multiplex PCR reads with MiXCR anew, one entry per CDR3 protein. The sample contains approximately 300,000 distinct CDR3 sequences, around 16% of which appear only once. The CDR3 is 13 amino acids. Per the germline V gene, CDR1 is DFQATT and CDR2 is SNEGSKA (reference sequence). V lost 3 bases to trimming and J lost 2 bases, with 9 bases between them. Diagnostic assessment was based on clinical symptoms, serum thyroxine and TRAb, thyroid ultrasound and orbital computed tomography. Fresh peripheral blood, around 10 ml of it, supplied the PBMCs. This clonotype was found many times.

The sequencing sample was made of blood. The source is a man aged 25-45 years with Graves' hyperthyroidism. The J gene is TRBJ2-3, the V gene TRBV20-1; the D is unclear. The CDR3 coding sequence is TGCAGTGCTAGGACCTTCCTCACAGATACGCAGTATTTT. Its translation: CSARTFLTDTQYF.